This entry lists 5 T cell receptor beta chains sequenced from one sample in a study of T-cell reconstitution after alpha-beta-depleted transplantation in children listed by TCRdb under 2016. Receptor libraries were prepared by PCR. Instrument used: Illumina HiSeq 2500. Molecular barcoding was employed in the preparation of TCR libraries, with unique molecular identifiers being used to normalize TCRbeta repertoire quantification. TCRdb applied fastp at Q25 and MiXCR to the public reads, then kept only in-frame beta chains. Rows with a matching CDR3 protein are joined into one entry that keeps the most common DNA and genes. Recorded for this sample are a few hundred thousand distinct CDR3 sequences; 18% of them occurred a single time. The ten largest clones represent 3% to 3.5% of the sample. The material was PBMCs from the stem cell graft donor, obtained from the stem cell graft. Source of these receptors: a human donor who donated a stem cell graft to a child with acute lymphoblastic leukemia.

This clonotype came up a few times. The gene calls are TRBV20-1 and TRBJ2-5, with 9 bases matching TRBD1. The CDR3 sequence is 15 residues long. Trimming at V came to 5 bases and at J to 4 bases, leaving 11 bases not matched to a gene. Germline CDR1 is DFQATT and CDR2 is SNEGSKA (reference sequence). CDR3 in amino acids: CSALTLQGAGETQYF. The CDR3 DNA sequence: TGCAGTGCTTTGACCTTACAGGGGGCAGGAGAGACCCAGTACTTC.

The sample holds a few counts of this clonotype. V usage is TRBV27 and J usage is TRBJ2-1; TRBD2 matches 9 bases. Unmatched junction bases numbered 13, after V lost 5 bases and J lost 2 bases. The germline gives CDR1 MNHEY, CDR2 SMNVEV (reference sequence). CDR3 length: 18 residues. The CDR3 DNA reads TGTGCCAGCAGTCCCCGGAGTCGCGGGAGGGTCCCCTACAATGAGCAGTTCTTC. It specifies CASSPRSRGRVPYNEQFF.

The rearrangement links TRBV20-1 to TRBJ1-3; TRBD1 is a possible D gene (6 bases). CDR3 length: 13 amino acids. With 2 bases removed from V and 4 bases from J, the gap between germline ends came to 9 bases. Germline V gene lookup returns CDR1 DFQATT and CDR2 SNEGSKA (reference sequence). As DNA, the CDR3 is TGCAGTGCTAGACAGGGGACCGGAAACACCATATATTTT. It yields the protein CSARQGTGNTIYF.

This clonotype showed up many times. The gene calls are TRBV12-3 or TRBV12-4 and TRBJ2-7, with D uncertain. CDR3 size: 12 residues. The V and J ends lost 6 bases and 3 bases respectively, with 9 bases between them. CDR3 in amino acids: CASSFDGYEQYF. CDR3 nucleotide sequence: TGTGCCAGCAGCTTCGACGGCTACGAGCAGTACTTC.

The V gene is TRBV12-3 or TRBV12-4, the J gene TRBJ1-2; 9 positions agree with TRBD1. The CDR3 covers 15 residues. J gave up 0 bases and V 6 bases, and 5 bases lay outside the gene matches. The CDR3 spells CASSSGQGTNYGYTF. The DNA for the CDR3 is TGTGCCAGCAGCTCCGGACAGGGGACTAACTATGGCTACACCTTC.